A selection of T cell receptor beta chains follows, all from one sample in a study of blood T cell repertoires in COVID-19. TCRdb's table, derived via immunoSEQ multiplex PCR, lists solely in-frame clones and lacks some. The sample holds around 150,000 clones, roughly 80% seen once. The material sequenced was peripheral blood. All receptors derive from a woman aged 50 to 60 with active or convalescent COVID-19. The CDR3 runs from the conserved cysteine through the conserved F or W. The D gene is left open where the match is weak. Expanded clones get a size class; other rows say once, few or many, or leave the size out.

abundance: once; j_gene: TRBJ1-2; d_gene: NA; v_gene: TRBV7-2; CDR3nt: TGTGCCAGCAGCTTTCCCTCCCTGACAGGAGGCTACACCTTC; CDR3aa: CASSFPSLTGGYTF
abundance: NA; j_gene: TRBJ1-3; d_gene: TRBD1; v_gene: TRBV9; CDR3nt: TGTGCCAGCAGGGACGACAGGGCGGGCGGAAACACCATATATTTT; CDR3aa: CASRDDRAGGNTIYF
abundance: NA; j_gene: TRBJ2-6; d_gene: TRBD2; v_gene: TRBV28; CDR3nt: TGTGCCAGCAGTTTAGGCGGGAGGGGGCATGGGGCCAACGTCCTGACTTTC; CDR3aa: CASSLGGRGHGANVLTF
abundance: once; j_gene: TRBJ2-3; d_gene: TRBD2; v_gene: TRBV30; CDR3nt: TGTGCCTGGAGTGCCCAGCGGGGGGGTAAACAAACAGATACGCAGTATTTT; CDR3aa: CAWSAQRGGKQTDTQYF
abundance: NA; j_gene: TRBJ2-3; d_gene: NA; v_gene: TRBV5-1; CDR3nt: TGCGCCAGCAGCTTTTCGGGAGCAACAGATACGCAGTATTTT; CDR3aa: CASSFSGATDTQYF
abundance: NA; j_gene: TRBJ1-1; d_gene: NA; v_gene: TRBV2; CDR3nt: TGTGCCAGCAGTGAGAGCTACCAAGCTTTCTTT; CDR3aa: CASSESYQAFF
abundance: NA; j_gene: TRBJ2-3; d_gene: TRBD2; v_gene: TRBV7-3; CDR3nt: TGTGCCAGCAGCTTAAAGGCGTCTCTAGCGGGAATCACAGATACGCAGTATTTT; CDR3aa: CASSLKASLAGITDTQYF
abundance: NA; j_gene: TRBJ2-3; d_gene: TRBD1; v_gene: TRBV12-5; CDR3nt: TGTGCTAGTGGTTCCGCCGGGACAGCGAGCACAGATACGCAGTATTTT; CDR3aa: CASGSAGTASTDTQYF
abundance: few; j_gene: TRBJ2-7; d_gene: TRBD1; v_gene: TRBV29-1; CDR3nt: TGCAGCGCCGCCGTAGGGGGCAGCTACGAGCAGTACTTC; CDR3aa: CSAAVGGSYEQYF
abundance: NA; j_gene: TRBJ1-2; d_gene: TRBD1; v_gene: TRBV19; CDR3nt: TGTGCCAGTAGTATGACGGGGACAGCTAACTATGGCTACACCTTC; CDR3aa: CASSMTGTANYGYTF
abundance: NA; j_gene: TRBJ1-1; d_gene: NA; v_gene: TRBV4-2; CDR3nt: TGTGCCAGCAGCCAAGATGGCACAGGCACTGAAGCTTTCTTT; CDR3aa: CASSQDGTGTEAFF
abundance: NA; j_gene: TRBJ2-3; d_gene: NA; v_gene: TRBV4-3; CDR3nt: TGCGCCAGCAGCCAAGGTTACGGGAAGAGCACAGATACGCAGTATTTT; CDR3aa: CASSQGYGKSTDTQYF
abundance: NA; j_gene: TRBJ2-3; d_gene: NA; v_gene: TRBV5-1; CDR3nt: TGCGCCAGCTGCCTCGATAGCGGATACAGAGATACGCAGTATTTT; CDR3aa: CASCLDSGYRDTQYF
abundance: few; j_gene: TRBJ1-1; d_gene: NA; v_gene: TRBV2; CDR3nt: TGTGCCAGCACCCTCCGGGGGACGCGCACTGAAGCTTTCTTT; CDR3aa: CASTLRGTRTEAFF
abundance: NA; j_gene: TRBJ1-5; d_gene: NA; v_gene: TRBV7-9; CDR3nt: TGTGCCAGCAGTCTTCGGGGGGGTAGCAATCAGCCCCAGCATTTT; CDR3aa: CASSLRGGSNQPQHF
abundance: few; j_gene: TRBJ2-1; d_gene: NA; v_gene: TRBV12-3/TRBV12-4; CDR3nt: TGTGCCAGCAGTTTAGTAGATGAGCAGTTCTTC; CDR3aa: CASSLVDEQFF
abundance: NA; j_gene: TRBJ2-3; d_gene: TRBD2; v_gene: TRBV7-9; CDR3nt: TGTGCCAGCACCCCAGGGGGACTAGCCGGAGATACGCAGTATTTT; CDR3aa: CASTPGGLAGDTQYF
abundance: NA; j_gene: TRBJ2-5; d_gene: NA; v_gene: TRBV15; CDR3nt: TGTGCCACCAGCAGGTTGGGAACAGTCGGGAGTGGACAGACCCAGTACTTC; CDR3aa: CATSRLGTVGSGQTQYF
abundance: NA; j_gene: TRBJ2-6; d_gene: TRBD1; v_gene: TRBV19; CDR3nt: TGTGCCAGTATAGCCGGACAGGGGTCCGGGGCCAACGTCCTGACTTTC; CDR3aa: CASIAGQGSGANVLTF
abundance: NA; j_gene: TRBJ2-2; d_gene: NA; v_gene: TRBV7-3; CDR3nt: TGTGCCAGCATCACCCACGGGACTCTGAACACCGGGGAGCTGTTTTTT; CDR3aa: CASITHGTLNTGELFF
abundance: NA; j_gene: TRBJ2-1; d_gene: NA; v_gene: TRBV5-4; CDR3nt: TGTGCCAGCAGCTTACAAGGGGCCCCGCTCAATGAGCAGTTCTTC; CDR3aa: CASSLQGAPLNEQFF
abundance: NA; j_gene: TRBJ1-1; d_gene: NA; v_gene: TRBV19; CDR3nt: TGTGCCAGTAGTATAGGCAGACTGATGAACACTGAAGCTTTCTTT; CDR3aa: CASSIGRLMNTEAFF
abundance: NA; j_gene: TRBJ2-1; d_gene: TRBD2; v_gene: TRBV10-3; CDR3nt: TGTGCCATCAGTGAGGGGACTAGCGGCAATGAGCAGTTCTTC; CDR3aa: CAISEGTSGNEQFF
abundance: NA; j_gene: TRBJ1-1; d_gene: NA; v_gene: TRBV7-3; CDR3nt: TGTGCCAGCAGCATGGACACGAACACTGAAGCTTTCTTT; CDR3aa: CASSMDTNTEAFF
abundance: NA; j_gene: TRBJ1-1; d_gene: TRBD1; v_gene: TRBV30; CDR3nt: TGTGCCTGGAGCCGTGAGGGGGCAGGGGGACAGGCTTTCTTT; CDR3aa: CAWSREGAGGQAFF
abundance: few; j_gene: TRBJ2-6; d_gene: TRBD1; v_gene: TRBV11-2; CDR3nt: TGTGCCAGCATAGACAGGGCTGGGGCCAACGTCCTGACTTTC; CDR3aa: CASIDRAGANVLTF
abundance: few; j_gene: TRBJ2-1; d_gene: TRBD2; v_gene: TRBV5-1; CDR3nt: TGCGCCAGCAGCTTACGGGCTAGCGGGGGGGATGAGCAGTTCTTC; CDR3aa: CASSLRASGGDEQFF